The sequence of this T cell receptor beta chain was determined in a study of cytomegalovirus exposure and HLA in healthy donors (dated by TCRdb to about 2017). Context from the whole study: An earlier analysis of roughly 630 of the donors reported 250 to 300 Gb of sequence data and some 120 million unique TCR beta sequences from some 180 million T cells. Around 320 gigabases of sequencing data and tens of millions of unique TCR sequences were included in an early release covering 500 to 750 HLA-typed donors. Among roughly 370 genotyped donors of the cohort, an average of approximately 240,000 unique TCR beta nucleotide sequences were sequenced per donor, around a sixth of them non-productive. To predict cytomegalovirus infection status, the study combined high-throughput TCR immunosequencing, statistical association of individual TCRs with disease status, and machine learning. Alongside the repertoire data, information on donor age, sex, ethnicity and CMV serostatus was compiled. An earlier analysis of fewer than 700 of the donors applied high-throughput TCR beta sequencing to assess whether each TCR beta V gene segment acted as functional or pseudogenic. The study was designed to test whether signatures of past pathogen exposure could be identified by cataloging public T cell receptors. In the later analysis, no new phenotypic data were used to find candidate immune exposures; instead, reliance was placed on TCR beta sequences and their occurrence across donors. A later genetic analysis used genome-wide SNP genotypes for about 65% of the 666 donors, treating that subset as a discovery cohort. Of the roughly 400 genotyped donors, 81% were placed in the genetic ancestry cluster associated with self-reported Caucasian donors. HLA typing included class I and class II loci at four-digit resolution. The number of typed donors differed by locus: roughly 629-640 for A, B, C, DRB1 and DQB1; approximately 520 for DQA1; around 610 for DPA1; and about 450 for DPB1. Several DR-DQ haplotypes were treated as single units for association and clustering because of strong linkage in the cohort. All discovery cohort repertoires had been generated on a single sequencing platform. The T cell repertoires of 550 to 850 subjects were profiled by immunosequencing and related to cytomegalovirus serostatus. Along with the approximately 700-subject first cohort, a separate validation cohort of 120 different subjects was used. To study patterns of TCR occurrence, a later analysis re-analyzed previously published TCR beta repertoires from 650 to 750 donors and added high-resolution HLA genotyping.

The cohort comprised approximately 700 healthy bone marrow donors. All cohort members were sampled while nominally healthy, although unrecorded immune exposures were likely present. The donor tested CMV seronegative, placing the donor among the 350 or so seronegative members of the cohort. A peripheral blood sample was provided by each donor, and peripheral blood mononuclear cells were used for TCR beta sequencing. Genomic DNA extraction from the blood cell samples was performed with the Qiagen DNeasy Blood Extraction Kit. Comments on this clone: Its recognized antigen is unknown. One base away there is no much larger clone; base qualities are not given.

General findings and caveats noted by the study authors: In a later genetic analysis, fewer N-insertions in productive TCRs were reported among donors in an Asian-associated ancestry cluster than the approximately 630-donor mean. Because counts were too low, seventeen rarely observed V segments, including chromosome 9 orphons, were excluded from the earlier analysis of some 540 of the donors. Because some donors lacked HLA typing at each locus, the association tests relied only on the typed subset. In vitro tests confirmed that three of the cytomegalovirus-associated TCR beta chains recognize cytomegalovirus antigens. Sequencing depth was assumed to be roughly uniform across donors in the presence/absence analyses, though that assumption may not hold. Linkage disequilibrium might explain the correlated functional status among segregating V segments, but an unknown experimental factor could not be excluded. In the study, some 180 TCR beta chains were listed as associated with cytomegalovirus. A later analysis found that TCR association rates varied across HLA loci, with DRB1 alleles showing the most associated TCRs and HLA-C alleles the fewest. A group of highly shared sequence variants was considered likely to be a technical artifact of the sequencing pipeline. Cytomegalovirus status was reported to be diagnosed by the classifier with high specificity and sensitivity in both the original and validation cohorts. When HLA alleles, especially DR and DQ, strongly co-occurred, attributing TCR associations to individual alleles was difficult. In this cohort, only TCR beta chains were sequenced, and detectable features were limited by the absence of alpha or paired-chain data. In a later analysis, 15,000 to 20,000 TCR beta sequences were associated with specific HLA alleles at a false discovery rate of 0.05. A later analysis reported that several top co-occurrence clusters appeared linked to parvovirus B19, influenza, CMV and Epstein-Barr virus. In a later genetic analysis, a missense DCLRE1C variant was associated with V-gene and J-gene trimming of TCR beta chains, and the association was replicated in an independent cohort. Across donors, most TCR sequences were observed very rarely, whereas some public TCRs were present in many individuals. In a later analysis, most CMV-associated TCR beta chains were found to appear HLA-restricted, with HLA associations seemingly driven largely by CMV exposure. Broadly in line with IMGT annotations, most TCR beta V segments showed up in productive rearrangements about 87% or about 30% of the time in an earlier analysis of approximately 640 of the donors. A later analysis found that HLA-associated TCR beta chains were more clonally expanded and had lower generation probabilities than equally common non-associated chains. The only immune exposure information available for the cohort was CMV serostatus. A further reported finding was that TCR beta sequences accurately predicted the HLA-A and HLA-B alleles for most subjects in the first cohort. It was suggested by the authors that the approach could potentially be generalized to other disease states and immunological phenotypes.

Library preparation employed the immunoSEQ multiplex PCR assay. A mixture of 60 forward primers for TCR Vbeta segments and 13 reverse primers for TCR Jbeta segments was used in the multiplex PCR. The CDR3 region of rearranged TCR beta genes was amplified from genomic DNA by a multiplex PCR assay. The amplified TCR beta libraries were sequenced on the Illumina HiSeq System as 87-base-pair reads. As for the authors' bioinformatics: Across the roughly 640 repertoires, a later analysis counted tens of millions of unique TCR beta chains, approximately 12 million of which were shared by at least two donors. Raw reads were error-corrected and collapsed into unique sequences with a nearest-neighbor algorithm that merged closely related sequences to remove PCR and sequencing errors. Alignment of CDR3 sequences to IMGT reference sequences was used to assign V, D and J gene segments. For a sequence to be retained, a match of at least six nucleotides to both a V gene segment and a J gene segment was required. Rearrangements were classified as productive when the CDR3 lacked stop codons and remained in frame with V and J, and all other rearrangements were classified as non-productive. Following IMGT convention, CDR3 was defined as the stretch from the second conserved V-encoded cysteine to the conserved J-encoded phenylalanine. Sequences without an unambiguous match to a single V gene segment were excluded from the earlier analysis of approximately 600 of the donors. In an earlier analysis of about 590 of the donors, a V segment was called functional when productive rearrangements were above 56.7%, and segregating when the standard deviation between donors exceeded 5%. To diagnose cytomegalovirus status from the catalog of TCR beta chain sequences, a statistical classification framework was built. In a later analysis, V and J genes were assigned by comparing TCR nucleotide sequences against IMGT/GENE-DB human TR gene sequences. The TCRdist pipeline was used in a later analysis to assign CDR3 sequences and most-parsimonious VDJ recombination scenarios. In a later analysis, every TCR beta chain was defined by the combination of its CDR3 amino acid sequence and its V-gene family, and reads without a unique V-gene family were dropped. To address suspected cross-contamination and a sequencing artifact, a later analysis removed 550 to 750 highly shared, low-generation-probability nucleotide sequences. In a later analysis, a clonal expansion index was calculated for each public chain from normalized within-repertoire ranks of inferred template counts. In a later analysis, generation probabilities were computed using a VDJ recombination model fitted to out-of-frame rearrangements, and the results were checked against IGoR. In a later analysis, TCR-TCR, TCR-HLA and TCR-CMV co-occurrence was scored with hypergeometric tests, and a repertoire-size bias correction was applied to TCR pairs. In a later analysis, false discovery rates were estimated by permuting HLA or CMV assignments 20 times. In a later analysis, co-occurring TCRs were grouped with DBSCAN, and TCRdist sequence similarity was added when clustering was performed within HLA-allele-positive subsets. Co-occurrence clustering excluded repertoires with fewer than 30,000 or more than 120,000 public chains, plus five with anomalous nucleotide sharing. Entries here come from immuneACCESS through TCRdb and include only in-frame sequences with V and J called. Some clones fail to appear in such tables; in the studies checked, an unresolved V gene covers under half of the shortfall, and the cause of the remainder is unknown. Clone size and V and J calls were adopted from that table, with D and trimming inferred from the DNA. This sample holds under 150,000 clones; 70% to 90% were observed only once. Less than 2% of the sample is in the top ten clones.

The sequenced material came from PBMCs. The receptor was isolated from a man aged 35 to 55 in good health and CMV-seronegative.

The DNA reads TGTGCCAGCAGCTTACAGGGGGGACTAGCGGGAGCCGAGCAGTACTTC. It encodes CASSLQGGLAGAEQYF. The V and J segments used are TRBV7-9 and TRBJ2-7; TRBD2 aligns with 14 central bases. V is pruned by 2 bases and J by 6 bases, leaving 6 bases of the junction without a gene match. Its CDR3 holds 16 amino acids, cysteine through phenylalanine. Only CDR3 DNA remains: 48 bases, in frame from the first base. The germline V gene (reference sequence) sets CDR1 to SEHNR and CDR2 to FQNEAQ. This CDR3, with the reference TRBV7-9 and TRBJ2-7 proteins standing in past its ends, gives the full variable domain DTGVSQNPRHKITKRGQNVTFRCDPISEHNRLYWYRQTLGQGPEFLTYFQNEAQLEKSRLLSDRFSAERPKGSFSTLEIQRTEQGDSAMYLCASSLQGGLAGAEQYFGPGTRLTVT.